This TCR beta chain was identified in a study of T cell responses to AZD1222 COVID-19 vaccine. Study-wide findings and caveats: Within unmutated variant regions lay the reported targets of nearly half of spike-specific TCRs. Clonal diversity was possibly underestimated, and white British individuals and females predominated among donors.

Sequenced by immunoSEQ multiplex PCR; TCRdb stores in-frame clones only, minus some. The data hold 79,000 or so clones, with more than 70% observed a single time. Trimming stripped 2 bases from V and 2 bases from J, with 10 bases between. This CDR3 has 14 amino acids. Germline V gene data show CDR1 as MNHNY and CDR2 as SVGAGI (reference sequence). Comments on this clone: The antigen remains undetermined.

Sequencing was performed on peripheral blood, taken 28 days after the second AZD1222 dose. The chain carries TRBV6-6 and TRBJ2-7; tentative D call: TRBD1 (6 bases). This sequence was found in an adult who received the AZD1222 COVID-19 vaccine. CDR3 bases: TGTGCCAGCAGTTACCCTAGGGACACCTACGAGCAGTACTTC. Encoded protein: CASSYPRDTYEQYF.